Listed below are T cell receptor beta chains from one sample, sequenced in a study of T cell repertoires in cytomegalovirus infection. TCRdb re-analysed the reads in MiXCR, keeping a single row per CDR3 protein. This table has about 150,000 distinct CDR3 sequences, 30% to 40% appearing once. No cognate antigen is known for these TCRs. The starting material was CD8+ T cells from cultured PBMCs, obtained from culture after CMV antigen stimulation. These receptors were collected from a human donor in good health (CMV status not recorded). Some clones in this sample may be carry-over from other donors' samples. CDR3s include the opening cysteine and the closing phenylalanine or tryptophan. D genes are given only for firm matches. Size is omitted from some rows. Given values are once, few, many or a class for expanded clones.

few	TRBV7-9	TRBJ1-1	TRBD1	CASRSDRVNTEAFF	TGTGCCAGCAGATCCGACAGGGTGAACACTGAAGCTTTCTTT
.	TRBV19	TRBJ2-7	.	CASSTSGTDAYEQYF	TGTGCCAGTAGTACCTCCGGGACGGACGCCTACGAGCAGTACTTC
many	TRBV11-3	TRBJ2-5	TRBD2	CASSLSFGLAGATSGETQYF	TGTGCCAGCAGCTTATCTTTCGGACTAGCGGGGGCGACGTCGGGAGAGACCCAGTACTTC
.	TRBV6-6	TRBJ2-3	.	CASSTLSGGTQYF	TGTGCCAGCAGTACTCTATCTGGGGGGACGCAGTATTTT
.	TRBV4-1	TRBJ1-1	.	CASSQDARPKPFF	TGCGCCAGCAGCCAAGATGCCAGGCCCAAACCTTTCTTT
.	TRBV5-1	TRBJ1-1	.	CASSLVGAWNTEAFF	TGCGCCAGCAGCTTGGTGGGGGCCTGGAACACTGAAGCTTTCTTT
many	TRBV6-5	TRBJ2-5	TRBD2	CASSYSSSGAVVGIQETQYF	TGTGCCAGCAGTTACTCGTCTAGCGGAGCGGTTGTGGGGATCCAAGAGACCCAGTACTTC
.	TRBV11-2	TRBJ2-5	.	CASSLGPHTTETQYF	TGTGCCAGCAGCTTAGGCCCCCACACCACGGAGACCCAGTACTTC
.	TRBV19	TRBJ2-3	.	CASSSEGVGTDTQYF	TGTGCCAGTAGTTCGGAGGGAGTCGGCACAGATACGCAGTATTTT
few	TRBV7-6	TRBJ1-2	.	CASSPSPGSGYTF	TGTGCCAGCAGCCCGAGCCCAGGGAGCGGCTACACCTTC
few	TRBV28	TRBJ2-1	TRBD2	CASQLAGGVNEQFF	TGTGCCAGCCAACTAGCGGGGGGGGTCAATGAGCAGTTCTTC
.	TRBV2	TRBJ2-3	TRBD2	CASSEEGSGEISDTQYF	TGTGCCAGCAGTGAAGAGGGTAGCGGGGAGATATCAGATACGCAGTATTTT
few	TRBV28	TRBJ2-1	.	CASTSGAGPSSYNEQFF	TGTGCCAGCACCTCTGGGGCGGGCCCCAGCTCCTACAATGAGCAGTTCTTC
many	TRBV24-1	TRBJ2-3	.	CATSLADTQYF	TGTGCCACCAGTCTGGCAGATACGCAGTATTTT
many	TRBV7-2	TRBJ1-2	.	CASSPGGSGYGYTF	TGTGCCAGCAGCCCCGGTGGCAGTGGGTATGGCTACACCTTC
few	TRBV2	TRBJ1-4	.	CASSAQGLREKLFF	TGTGCCAGCAGCGCTCAGGGGTTGAGAGAAAAACTGTTTTTT
few	TRBV7-3	TRBJ1-5	.	CASSIEQSGPQHF	TGTGCCAGCAGCATCGAACAATCAGGGCCCCAGCATTTT
.	TRBV12-3/TRBV12-4	TRBJ2-7	.	CASSKSWDSYSYEQYF	TGTGCCAGCAGTAAATCCTGGGACTCTTACTCCTACGAGCAGTACTTC
once	TRBV12-3/TRBV12-4	TRBJ2-7	.	CASSFWGTLSYEQYF	TGTGCCAGCAGTTTTTGGGGGACCCTCTCCTACGAGCAGTACTTC
.	TRBV29-1	TRBJ1-2	TRBD1	CSSFDRDRGHYGYTF	TGCAGCTCCTTCGACCGGGACAGGGGGCACTATGGCTACACCTTC
few	TRBV7-2	TRBJ2-5	TRBD2	CASRPGLAGEAQYF	TGTGCCAGCAGACCAGGACTAGCGGGGGAGGCCCAGTACTTC
few	TRBV27	TRBJ2-1	.	CASSLSVSEEQFF	TGTGCCAGCAGTTTATCGGTCTCGGAGGAGCAGTTCTTC
few	TRBV19	TRBJ2-6	TRBD1	CASTSTGKFWSSGANVLTF	TGTGCCAGTACTTCGACAGGGAAATTTTGGTCCTCTGGGGCCAACGTCCTGACTTTC
.	TRBV5-5	TRBJ1-1	.	CASSHNTGRGTEAFF	TGTGCCAGCAGCCATAATACAGGGAGGGGGACTGAAGCTTTCTTT
many	TRBV4-2	TRBJ1-1	.	CASSQVGALSTEAFF	TGTGCCAGCAGCCAAGTAGGGGCCTTGAGCACTGAAGCTTTCTTT
.	TRBV7-8	TRBJ1-3	.	CASSLKAVSGNTIYF	TGTGCCAGCAGCTTAAAGGCGGTCTCTGGAAACACCATATATTTT
.	TRBV6-1	TRBJ2-5	.	CASRSQGRETQYF	TGTGCCAGCAGATCACAGGGCCGGGAGACCCAGTACTTC
many	TRBV7-2	TRBJ2-5	.	CASSLGGAGAETQYF	TGTGCCAGCAGCTTAGGAGGGGCAGGGGCAGAGACCCAGTACTTC
few	TRBV6-5	TRBJ1-3	.	CASSAPQGSPDSGNTIYF	TGTGCCAGCAGTGCCCCCCAGGGGTCCCCTGATTCTGGAAACACCATATATTTT
few	TRBV10-3	TRBJ2-1	.	CAISDPNRAPYNEQFF	TGTGCCATCAGTGACCCGAACAGGGCACCCTACAATGAGCAGTTCTTC
.	TRBV27	TRBJ2-1	.	CASSLLPWQSNEQFF	TGTGCCAGCAGTTTACTACCGTGGCAGTCGAATGAGCAGTTCTTC
many	TRBV7-2	TRBJ2-7	TRBD1	CASSPEATDRVPYEQYF	TGTGCCAGCAGCCCCGAAGCGACAGACAGGGTCCCCTACGAGCAGTACTTC
many	TRBV7-8	TRBJ1-3	.	CASSDYHSSGNTIYF	TGTGCCAGCAGCGATTATCATAGCTCTGGAAACACCATATATTTT
.	TRBV29-1	TRBJ2-1	.	CSVEDGQGGNEQFF	TGCAGCGTTGAAGATGGGCAGGGCGGCAATGAGCAGTTCTTC
.	TRBV4-1	TRBJ2-3	.	CASSQVPGSLIDTQYF	TGCGCCAGCAGCCAAGTTCCCGGCTCTTTGATCGATACGCAGTATTTT
.	TRBV7-3	TRBJ1-3	.	CASSLSGASGNTIYF	TGTGCCAGCAGCTTGTCCGGGGCATCTGGAAACACCATATATTTT
few	TRBV19	TRBJ1-6	.	CASTLGDIFNSPLHF	TGTGCCAGTACCCTGGGGGACATCTTTAATTCACCCCTCCACTTT
.	TRBV25-1	TRBJ2-1	.	CASSERGSGSYNEQFF	TGTGCCAGCAGTGAACGGGGGTCGGGCTCCTACAATGAGCAGTTCTTC
.	TRBV7-2	TRBJ1-5	.	CASSLSAYSNQPQHF	TGTGCCAGCAGCTTATCGGCGTATAGCAATCAGCCCCAGCATTTT
few	TRBV27	TRBJ2-7	.	CASSLFQGLDEQYF	TGTGCCAGCAGTTTATTTCAGGGGCTGGACGAGCAGTACTTC